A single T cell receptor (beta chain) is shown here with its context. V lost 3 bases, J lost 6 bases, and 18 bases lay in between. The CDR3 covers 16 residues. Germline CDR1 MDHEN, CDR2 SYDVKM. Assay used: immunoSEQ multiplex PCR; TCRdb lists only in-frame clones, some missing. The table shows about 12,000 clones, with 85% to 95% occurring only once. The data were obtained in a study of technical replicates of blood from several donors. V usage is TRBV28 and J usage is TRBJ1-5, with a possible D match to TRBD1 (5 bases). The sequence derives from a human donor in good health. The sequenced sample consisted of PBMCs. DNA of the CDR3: TGTGCCAGCAGTTTCCCAGGGCAGGGTGGGATTCAGCCCCAGCATTTT. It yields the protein CASSFPGQGGIQPQHF.